The 24 T cell receptor beta chains below were found in one sample sequenced in a study of CD8+ T cells in alopecia areata. Extracted from the samples, RNA was reverse transcribed into cDNA to serve as the sequencing template. The method was immunoSEQ multiplex PCR; TCRdb's version includes in-frame clones alone and lacks a portion of them. The table includes tens of thousands of clones, about 51% detected once. The sample consisted of NKG2D-high CD8+ T cells sorted from blood. These receptors came from a human donor with alopecia areata.

As DNA, the CDR3 is TGTGCCAGCAGCTTAGGACGAGCTCAACCCGATGGCTACACCTTC. Its translation is CASSLGRAQPDGYTF. The rearrangement joins TRBV13 to TRBJ1-2; unclear D gene. Trimming pared 0 bases from V and 6 bases from J, leaving 14 bases between. The CDR3 loop spans 15 amino acids. Germline CDR1 PRHDT, CDR2 FYEKMQ (reference sequence).

The gene calls are TRBV10-3 and TRBJ1-5; D remains ambiguous. Trimming pared 3 bases from V and 1 base from J, leaving 4 bases between. Germline-derived CDR1 and CDR2 are ENHRY and SYGVKD. The CDR3 totals 13 residues. CDR3 DNA: TGTGCCATCAGTGAAGGGAGCAATCAGCCCCAGCATTTT. It specifies CAISEGSNQPQHF.

CDR3 region: CASSHRESSYEQYF. Written as DNA, the CDR3 is TGTGCCAGCAGCCACAGGGAGAGCTCCTACGAGCAGTACTTC. J is TRBJ2-7 and V is TRBV27; TRBD1 is a possible D gene (6 bases). In germline, CDR1 is MNHEY, CDR2 SMNVEV (reference sequence). With 6 bases removed from V and 0 bases from J, the gap between germline ends came to 12 bases. The CDR3 has 14 residues.

V and J are TRBV6-5 and TRBJ1-1; a weak D match, TRBD1 (6 bases). The CDR3 length is 15 residues. Per germline, CDR1 MNHEY and CDR2 SVGAGI. V lost 5 bases and J 1 base, leaving 14 bases between the germline ends. For the CDR3, the DNA is TGTGCCAGCAGTCGGGGGGCGAATGGGAACACTGAAGCTTTCTTT. It yields the protein CASSRGANGNTEAFF.

This clone has more than one count but fewer than ten. V is TRBV29-1 and J is TRBJ1-1; 9 bases line up with TRBD1. From germline, CDR1 is SQVTM and CDR2 ANQGSEA. The CDR3 runs to 11 residues. CDR3 nucleotide sequence: TGCAGGGGACAGGGCGGTACTGAAGCTTTCTTT. Translating gives CRGQGGTEAFF.

This clone occurred once. This chain links TRBV7-8 with TRBJ2-2; D gene uncertain. Per germline, CDR1 SGHVS and CDR2 FQNEAQ. The germline V and J ends were trimmed by 3 bases and 8 bases, with 16 bases remaining between them. The CDR3 runs to 15 residues. This CDR3 is CASSFLPGSRGELFF. Written as DNA, the CDR3 is TGTGCCAGCAGCTTTCTCCCCGGGTCCAGAGGGGAGCTGTTTTTT.

The rearrangement links TRBV7-9 to TRBJ2-7; possible D gene TRBD2, 5 bases. CDR1 and CDR2 (germline): SEHNR, FQNEAQ (reference sequence). Trimming removed 5 bases at V and 5 bases at J, with 19 bases between. This CDR3 contains 15 residues. In nucleotides, the CDR3 is TGTGCCAGCAGCCCCCCCCGGTCCAACGGGGACGAGCAGTACTTC. It translates to CASSPPRSNGDEQYF.

CDR3 sequence: CSVEKVAGPPEQFF. The CDR3 bases are TGCAGCGTTGAAAAGGTAGCAGGGCCCCCTGAGCAGTTCTTC. The J gene is TRBJ2-1, the V gene TRBV29-1; maybe TRBD1 (5 bases). V was cut by 2 bases and J by 9 bases, with 17 bases left in between. CDR1 is SQVTM, CDR2 ANQGSEA, per germline. The CDR3 is 14 amino acids.

In its sample, this clone was seen a few times. The rearrangement joins TRBV29-1 to TRBJ2-1, with no clear D. With 3 bases removed from V and 1 base from J, the gap between germline ends came to 25 bases. The germline V gene encodes CDR1 SQVTM and CDR2 ANQGSEA. The CDR3 loop spans 19 amino acids. CDR3 bases: TGCAGCGTTGAGGGCTCATTTATCGAGGACGGACCTTCCTACAATGAGCAGTTCTTC. Its protein is CSVEGSFIEDGPSYNEQFF.

The chain has TRBV9 and TRBJ1-2, with unresolved D. The CDR3 contains 12 residues. The V end was cut by 3 bases, the J end by 5 bases, with 8 bases between. Looked up from germline, CDR1 is SGDLS and CDR2 is YYNGEE. The CDR3 DNA reads TGTGCCAGCAGCGCGGGGAAGTATGGCTACACCTTC. It encodes CASSAGKYGYTF.

This clone turned up a few times. The chain recombines TRBV7-2 with TRBJ1-2; D not certain. The CDR3 length is 12 residues. CDR1 and CDR2 (germline): SGHTA, FQGNSA. Trimming took 6 bases from V and 10 from J, leaving 15 bases between them. CDR3 residues: CASSDWTLSYTF. CDR3 bases: TGTGCCAGCAGTGATTGGACGCTATCCTACACCTTC.

The rearrangement joins TRBV28 to TRBJ2-2; no definite D call. Germline V gene data show CDR1 as MDHEN and CDR2 as SYDVKM. Trimming cost V 2 bases and J 7 bases, with 11 bases left between them. The CDR3 totals 14 residues. This CDR3 reads CASSLVMDLGELFF. The CDR3 region has the DNA TGTGCCAGCAGTTTAGTGATGGATCTCGGGGAGCTGTTTTTT.

This rearrangement joins TRBV7-9 to TRBJ2-1, with D perhaps TRBD1 (6 bases). V was cut by 7 bases and J by 8 bases, with 18 bases left in between. Per the germline V gene, CDR1 is SEHNR and CDR2 is FQNEAQ (reference sequence). The CDR3 has 14 amino acids. CDR3 residues: CASIPRARGDEQFF. The DNA of the CDR3 is TGTGCCAGCATCCCCCGTGCCAGGGGCGATGAGCAGTTCTTC.

This chain joins TRBV30 and TRBJ2-3; no firm D call. The V gene's germline CDR1 is GTSNPN and CDR2 SVGIG (reference sequence). This CDR3 has 17 residues. Trimming left V 1 base short and J 4 bases short, with 21 bases between. The CDR3 nucleotides read TGTGCCTGGAGTGCCCGAGAATATCCCCGTAGCCCAGATACGCAGTATTTT. Protein: CAWSAREYPRSPDTQYF.

This clone was observed a single time. The V and J genes are TRBV13 and TRBJ2-7; the D gene is possibly TRBD1 (6 bases). This CDR3 is 13 amino acids long. Germline V gene data show CDR1 as PRHDT and CDR2 as FYEKMQ (reference sequence). The V end was cut by 6 bases, the J end by 4 bases, with 13 bases between. CDR3 nucleotide sequence: TGTGCCAGCAGGGACAGTCTATTTTACGAGCAGTACTTC. It specifies CASRDSLFYEQYF.

The V gene is TRBV13, the J gene TRBJ1-2; possible D gene TRBD1, 5 bases. V dropped 4 bases and J dropped 0 bases, with 9 bases sitting between them. Germline assignment: CDR1 PRHDT and CDR2 FYEKMQ (reference sequence). The CDR3 covers 14 residues. The DNA for the CDR3 is TGTGCCAGCAGCTCCCGGGACGCTAACTATGGCTACACCTTC. Amino acids: CASSSRDANYGYTF.

The chain has TRBV4-1 and TRBJ1-1; 10 bases map to TRBD1. The CDR3 loop spans 14 amino acids. V lost 2 bases to trimming and J lost 7 bases; unmatched junction nucleotides: 4. CDR1 and CDR2 from the germline V gene are MGHRA and YSYEKL. CDR3 protein: CASSQSRTGGEAFF. CDR3 nucleotide sequence: TGCGCCAGCAGCCAATCTCGGACAGGGGGTGAAGCTTTCTTT.

The V and J genes are TRBV28 and TRBJ1-2, with a possible D match to TRBD1 (5 bases). V was shortened by 8 bases and J by 6 bases, with 22 bases between the two germline ends. Germline lookup yields CDR1 MDHEN and CDR2 SYDVKM. The CDR3 extends over 15 amino acids. CDR3 sequence reads: CASSTRGEMEDGYTF. CDR3 sequence (DNA): TGTGCCAGCTCGACACGAGGGGAAATGGAGGATGGCTACACCTTC.

V is TRBV6-6 and J is TRBJ2-2; no reliable D call. Per the germline V gene, CDR1 is MNHNY and CDR2 is SVGAGI (reference sequence). The CDR3 sequence is 11 residues long. V was clipped by 5 bases and J by 6 bases, with 4 bases between them. The CDR3 reads CASSEPGELFF. CDR3 in DNA: TGTGCCAGCAGTGAACCCGGGGAGCTGTTTTTT.

The chain is built from TRBV9 and TRBJ2-2; TRBD2 might be the D (6 bases). This CDR3 has 17 residues. The germline V gene encodes CDR1 SGDLS and CDR2 YYNGEE. V lost 4 bases and J lost 0, with 16 bases in between. The CDR3: CASSLPLAHSNTGELFF. The CDR3 region has the DNA TGTGCCAGCAGCCTGCCACTAGCTCATTCGAACACCGGGGAGCTGTTTTTT. The full variable domain, with the rest looked up from reference TRBV9 and TRBJ2-2, is DSGVTQTPKHLITATGQRVTLRCSPRSGDLSVYWYQQSLDQGLQFLIQYYNGEERAKGNILERFSAQQFPDLHSELNLSSLELGDSALYFCASSLPLAHSNTGELFFGEGSRLTVL.

This clone has just a few counts. The rearrangement uses TRBV29-1 and TRBJ2-7; 7 nucleotides align to TRBD1. After removal of 5 bases from V and 3 bases from J, the junction contained 7 bases not matched to a gene. The CDR3 sequence is 13 residues long. Per germline, CDR1 SQVTM and CDR2 ANQGSEA. CDR3 DNA sequence: TGCAGCGTTCCCGGGACAGAGTTCTACGAGCAGTACTTC. Translated: CSVPGTEFYEQYF.

This clone was observed a few times. The rearrangement links TRBV28 to TRBJ1-1, with D hard to call. Germline V CDR1 and CDR2: MDHEN, SYDVKM. The CDR3 length is 14 residues. The germline V and J ends were trimmed by 6 bases and 5 bases, with 16 bases remaining between them. CDR3 coding DNA: TGTGCCAGCAGCCTCGGGGTGGGTGAGACTGAAGCTTTCTTT. This encodes CASSLGVGETEAFF.

This clone came up a few times. The gene calls are TRBV29-1 and TRBJ2-7; 11 positions agree with TRBD1. V lost 6 bases and J lost 4; bases outside the gene matches: 23. The CDR3 is 19 amino acids. Germline CDR1 SQVTM, CDR2 ANQGSEA. CDR3 amino acids: CSVEPAPGTGGPGGYEQYF. The CDR3, as DNA: TGCAGCGTGGAACCTGCACCCGGGACAGGGGGTCCGGGTGGGTACGAGCAGTACTTC.

This clone showed up just once. This chain uses TRBV7-2 with TRBJ2-5, with D tentatively TRBD2 (7 bases). Between the trimmed V and J ends, which lost 5 bases and 4 bases, there was a span of 14 bases. This CDR3 comprises 14 residues. Germline loops: CDR1 SGHTA, CDR2 FQGNSA. The CDR3 protein is CASSHGGGAETQYF. In DNA form, the CDR3 reads TGTGCCAGCAGCCATGGCGGGGGCGCAGAGACCCAGTACTTC.